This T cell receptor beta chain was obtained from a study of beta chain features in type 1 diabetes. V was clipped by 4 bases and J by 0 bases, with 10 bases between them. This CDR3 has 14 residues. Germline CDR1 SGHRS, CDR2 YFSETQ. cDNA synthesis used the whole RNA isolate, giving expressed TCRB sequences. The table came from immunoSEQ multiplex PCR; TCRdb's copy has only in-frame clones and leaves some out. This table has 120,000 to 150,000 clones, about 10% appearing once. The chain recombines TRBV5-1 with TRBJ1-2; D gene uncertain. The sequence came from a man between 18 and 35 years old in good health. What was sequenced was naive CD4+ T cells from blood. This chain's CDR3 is CASSPGGTNYGYTF. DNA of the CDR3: TGCGCCAGCAGCCCCGGAGGCACTAACTATGGCTACACCTTC.